One T cell receptor (beta chain) is described in this entry. The assay was immunoSEQ multiplex PCR, and TCRdb's table has in-frame clones only and misses some. The sample has about 140,000 clones; just over 90% are singletons. CDR1 SGHNT and CDR2 YENEEA come from the germline V gene. Trimming left V 5 bases short and J 5 bases short, with 10 bases between. The CDR3 length is 13 residues. These data belong to a study of OX40 agonist ivuxolimab in advanced cancers. V and J are TRBV11-3 and TRBJ2-1; perhaps TRBD2 as D (5 bases). This clonotype was sampled from an adult with an advanced solid tumor such as melanoma, head and neck, liver or kidney cancer. This specimen was CD4+ or CD8+ T cells sorted from blood, taken in a trial of the OX40 agonist ivuxolimab. This chain's CDR3 is CASSPAVHNEQFF. Written as DNA, the CDR3 is TGTGCCAGCAGCCCAGCGGTCCACAATGAGCAGTTCTTC.